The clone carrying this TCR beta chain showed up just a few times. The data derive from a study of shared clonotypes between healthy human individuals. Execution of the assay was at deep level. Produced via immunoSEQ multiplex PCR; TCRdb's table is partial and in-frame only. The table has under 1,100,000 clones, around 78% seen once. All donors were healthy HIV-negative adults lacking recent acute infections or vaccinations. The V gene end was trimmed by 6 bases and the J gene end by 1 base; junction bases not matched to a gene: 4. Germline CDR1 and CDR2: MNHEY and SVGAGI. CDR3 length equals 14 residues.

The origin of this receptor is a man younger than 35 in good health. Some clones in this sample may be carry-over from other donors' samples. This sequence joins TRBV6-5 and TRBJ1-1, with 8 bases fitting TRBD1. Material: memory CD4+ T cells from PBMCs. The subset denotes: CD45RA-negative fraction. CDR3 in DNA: TGTGCCAGCAGCTACAGGGGGGAGAACACTGAAGCTTTCTTT. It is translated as CASSYRGENTEAFF.